The 20 T cell receptor beta chains presented below share a single source sample, sequenced in a study of blood T cell repertoires in COVID-19. Only in-frame clones appear in the TCRdb table, and some are missing; sequencing was by immunoSEQ multiplex PCR. The sample carries a few hundred thousand clones, approximately 88% recorded once. Input material: peripheral blood. The receptors originated from a woman aged 70-85 years with COVID-19, enrolled during active disease.

The chain has TRBV5-4 and TRBJ1-6; 7 nucleotides line up with TRBD1. The germline V gene encodes CDR1 SGHNT and CDR2 YYREEE (reference sequence). CDR3 length equals 14 residues. V was clipped by 4 bases and J by 7 bases; unmatched bases: 5. Here the CDR3 reads CASSQDRANSPLHF. CDR3 DNA: TGTGCCAGCAGCCAAGACAGGGCAAATTCACCCCTCCACTTT.

This clone was detected once. The chain links TRBV19 to TRBJ1-1, with D hard to call. The CDR3 is 15 residues long. V lost 5 bases, J lost 3 bases, and 16 bases lay in between. CDR1 is LNHDA and CDR2 is SQIVND in the germline V gene (reference sequence). The CDR3 coding sequence is TGTGCCAGTAGTCCACGTTCAAGCCGTGACACTGAAGCTTTCTTT. Amino acid sequence: CASSPRSSRDTEAFF.

The gene calls are TRBV5-1 and TRBJ1-2, with 8 bases identical to TRBD1. V shed 5 bases and J 5 bases; nucleotides not matched to a gene: 11. The germline V gene encodes CDR1 SGHRS and CDR2 YFSETQ. This CDR3 comprises 15 residues. The CDR3 region has the DNA TGCGCCAGCAGACCGAGACAGGGGAGTTCATATGGCTACACCTTC. This gives the protein CASRPRQGSSYGYTF.

The chain uses TRBV3-1 (or the pseudogene TRBV3-2) and TRBJ1-2, with D possibly TRBD1 on 5 matching bases. CDR3 length: 16 amino acids. From germline, CDR1 is LGHDT and CDR2 YNNKEL (reference sequence). With 4 bases removed from V and 4 bases from J, the gap between germline ends came to 19 bases. CDR3: CASSPSPAGFGYGYTF. The CDR3 DNA reads as TGTGCCAGCAGCCCATCACCCGCAGGGTTCGGCTATGGCTACACCTTC.

V gene TRBV4-2 combines with J gene TRBJ2-7; TRBD2 matches at 9 bases. This CDR3 region has 16 residues. The V gene end was trimmed by 3 bases and the J gene end by 3 bases; junction bases not matched to a gene: 9. CDR1 and CDR2 (germline): LGHNA, YNFKEQ. The CDR3, as DNA: TGTGCCAGCAGCCAGCTTGGAACTAGCGGGTACTACGAGCAGTACTTC. Protein: CASSQLGTSGYYEQYF.

The chain has TRBV7-3 and TRBJ2-2; D remains unclear. CDR1 is SGHTA, CDR2 FQGTGA, per germline. V was trimmed by 4 bases and J by 2 bases, leaving 5 bases between them. This CDR3 has 13 amino acids. This CDR3 reads CASSSINTGELFF. CDR3 nucleotides: TGTGCCAGCAGCTCTATTAACACCGGGGAGCTGTTTTTT.

The table lists this clone with a count of one. The chain links TRBV27 to TRBJ2-7, with 10 bases fitting TRBD1. This CDR3 has 15 amino acids. Trimming at V came to 3 bases and at J to 5 bases, leaving 7 bases not matched to a gene. CDR1 and CDR2 from the germline V gene are MNHEY and SMNVEV (reference sequence). DNA for the CDR3: TGTGCCAGCAGTTTCGGGGGACAGGGGTGGGACGAGCAGTACTTC. Amino acid sequence: CASSFGGQGWDEQYF.

The V gene is TRBV19, the J gene TRBJ1-5, with 9 bases identical to TRBD1. The CDR3 spans 14 residues. The J segment lost 6 bases and the V segment lost 3 bases, leaving 3 bases of the junction unmatched. The germline CDR1 and CDR2 sequences are LNHDA and SQIVND (reference sequence). The CDR3 is CASSMTGGVQPQHF. In DNA form, the CDR3 reads TGTGCCAGTAGTATGACAGGGGGTGTTCAGCCCCAGCATTTT.

The chain links TRBV28 to TRBJ1-2; D gene ambiguous. V was shortened by 6 bases and J by 3 bases, with 17 bases between the two germline ends. Germline values: CDR1 MDHEN, CDR2 SYDVKM. This CDR3 region has 15 residues. In DNA, the CDR3 is TGTGCCAGCAGGTCCCGAGCTGCTGCTTACTATGGCTACACCTTC. Its translation is CASRSRAAAYYGYTF.

Of note for this clone: This sample includes further DNA sequences coding for the same CDR3. The CDR3 DNA is TGTGCCACCAGTGAAGGGACTAGCGGGAGCACAGATACGCAGTATTTT. The encoded protein is CATSEGTSGSTDTQYF. The chain joins TRBV24-1 to TRBJ2-3, with 12 bases aligning to TRBD2. This CDR3 is built from 16 residues. The V gene's germline CDR1 is KGHDR and CDR2 SFDVKD. V shed 4 bases and J 0 bases; nucleotides not matched to a gene: 1.

This CDR3 reads CASSDGTSGSPYEQYF. The CDR3 DNA sequence: TGTGCCAGCAGCGACGGGACTAGCGGGTCCCCCTACGAGCAGTACTTC. The J gene is TRBJ2-7, the V gene TRBV7-2; the match to TRBD2 covers 12 bases. Germline-derived CDR1 and CDR2 are SGHTA and FQGNSA. V shed 5 bases and J 2 bases; nucleotides not matched to a gene: 7. The CDR3 contains 16 residues.

This rearrangement joins TRBV28 to TRBJ2-1; possible D gene TRBD1, 5 bases. The CDR3 is made up of 13 amino acids. V lost 5 bases and J lost 10, with 15 bases in between. Per the germline V gene, CDR1 is MDHEN and CDR2 is SYDVKM. The CDR3, as DNA: TGTGCCAGCAGTAACCCCAGGGCAAGGGAGCAGTTCTTC. It codes for CASSNPRAREQFF.

On this clone: The same CDR3 can be traced to other DNA sequences in this sample. This sequence joins TRBV13 and TRBJ2-1; TRBD2 might be the D (6 bases). The CDR3 length is 15 residues. Germline CDR1 PRHDT, CDR2 FYEKMQ (reference sequence). V dropped 1 base and J dropped 0 bases, with 7 bases sitting between them. This CDR3 is CASSLVGSSYNEQFF. In DNA, the CDR3 is TGTGCCAGCAGCTTAGTCGGGAGCTCCTACAATGAGCAGTTCTTC.

The rearrangement links TRBV6-1 to TRBJ1-2, with a weak D call TRBD1 (6 bases). V lost 1 base to trimming and J lost 6 bases, with 12 bases between them. Germline V gives CDR1 MNHNS, CDR2 SASEGT. The CDR3 totals 14 residues. DNA of the CDR3: TGTGCCAGCAGTGAAGTTTCGGGGGGCGATGGCTACACCTTC. It translates to CASSEVSGGDGYTF.

The chain employs TRBV5-1 and TRBJ2-5; D possibly corresponds to TRBD1 (5 bases). Germline-derived CDR1 and CDR2 are SGHRS and YFSETQ. Trimming shortened V by 2 bases and J by 5 bases, and 19 bases separated the two germline ends. There are 16 residues in the CDR3. The CDR3 DNA follows: TGCGCCAGCAGCTTAACCCCAGGGCAAGGGGCGGAGACCCAGTACTTC. It codes for CASSLTPGQGAETQYF.

The rearrangement links TRBV7-2 to TRBJ2-2; D assignment may be TRBD1 or TRBD2 (5 bases each). Trimming took off 5 bases at V and 5 bases at J, with 9 bases between the two ends. Germline V gene data show CDR1 as SGHTA and CDR2 as FQGNSA. The CDR3 runs to 13 residues. The CDR3 protein is CASSVEGTGELFF. The CDR3 DNA is TGTGCCAGCAGCGTAGAGGGGACCGGGGAGCTGTTTTTT.

The chain couples TRBV5-4 to TRBJ2-5; 9 bases match TRBD2. Germline CDR1 reads SGHNT; CDR2 reads YYREEE (reference sequence). CDR3 length: 18 amino acids. The V segment lost 6 bases and the J segment 4 bases; nucleotides outside the gene matches: 19. Here the CDR3 reads CASTLGSNSGRGGETQYF. The CDR3 region has the DNA TGTGCCAGCACCCTTGGGTCTAATAGCGGGAGAGGAGGAGAGACCCAGTACTTC.

This chain connects TRBV5-4 to TRBJ1-1; D perhaps matches TRBD1 (6 bases). The CDR3 is 14 residues long. V lost 4 bases to trimming and J lost 4 bases, with 14 bases between them. Per the germline V gene, CDR1 is SGHNT and CDR2 is YYREEE (reference sequence). The CDR3 DNA follows: TGTGCCAGCAGCCCCAACAGGGATGGCACTGAAGCTTTCTTT. This gives the protein CASSPNRDGTEAFF.

The chain combines TRBV30 with TRBJ2-3, with 9 bases lining up with TRBD2. Looked up from germline, CDR1 is GTSNPN and CDR2 is SVGIG (reference sequence). J was trimmed by 0 bases and V by 2 bases; bases with no gene match: 3. The length of the CDR3 is 15 residues. The CDR3 coding sequence is TGTGCCTGGAGTAAAGCGGGAGGAAGCACAGATACGCAGTATTTT. Translation gives CAWSKAGGSTDTQYF.

This chain connects TRBV30 to TRBJ1-4; D possibly corresponds to TRBD1 (6 bases). Trimming cost V 0 bases and J 7 bases, with 15 bases left between them. There are 15 residues in the CDR3. Per germline, CDR1 GTSNPN and CDR2 SVGIG (reference sequence). CDR3 in amino acids: CAWSVLGGEGEKLFF. CDR3 in DNA: TGTGCCTGGAGTGTATTAGGGGGGGAGGGTGAAAAACTGTTTTTT.